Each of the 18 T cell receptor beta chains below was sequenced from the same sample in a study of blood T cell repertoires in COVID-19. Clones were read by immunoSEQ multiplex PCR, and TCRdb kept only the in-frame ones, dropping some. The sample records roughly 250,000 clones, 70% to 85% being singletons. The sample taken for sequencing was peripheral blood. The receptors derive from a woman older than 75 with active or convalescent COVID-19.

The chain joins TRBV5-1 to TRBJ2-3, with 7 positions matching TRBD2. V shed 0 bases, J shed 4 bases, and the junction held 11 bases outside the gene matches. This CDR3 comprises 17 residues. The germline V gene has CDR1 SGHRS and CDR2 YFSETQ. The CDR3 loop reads CASSLVAVALAADTQYF. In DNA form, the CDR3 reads TGCGCCAGCAGCTTGGTGGCAGTCGCCCTAGCGGCAGATACGCAGTATTTT.

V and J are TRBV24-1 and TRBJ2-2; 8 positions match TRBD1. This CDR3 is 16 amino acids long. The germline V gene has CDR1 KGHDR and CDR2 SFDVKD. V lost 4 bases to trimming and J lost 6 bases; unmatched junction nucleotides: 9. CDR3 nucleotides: TGTGCCACCAGTGACCCTGGACAGGGTACATCCGGGGAGCTGTTTTTT. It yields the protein CATSDPGQGTSGELFF.

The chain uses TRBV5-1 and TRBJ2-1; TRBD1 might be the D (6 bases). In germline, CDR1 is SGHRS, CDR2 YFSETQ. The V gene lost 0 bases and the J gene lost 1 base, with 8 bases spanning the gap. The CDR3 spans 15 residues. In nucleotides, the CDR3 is TGCGCCAGCAGCTTGGACAGGGTATCCTACAATGAGCAGTTCTTC. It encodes CASSLDRVSYNEQFF.

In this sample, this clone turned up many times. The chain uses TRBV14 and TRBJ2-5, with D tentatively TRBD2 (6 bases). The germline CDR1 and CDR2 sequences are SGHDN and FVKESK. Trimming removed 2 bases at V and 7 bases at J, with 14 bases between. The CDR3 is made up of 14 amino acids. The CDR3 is CASSQLLGAGTQYF. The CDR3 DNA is TGTGCCAGCAGCCAATTACTCGGAGCGGGGACCCAGTACTTC.

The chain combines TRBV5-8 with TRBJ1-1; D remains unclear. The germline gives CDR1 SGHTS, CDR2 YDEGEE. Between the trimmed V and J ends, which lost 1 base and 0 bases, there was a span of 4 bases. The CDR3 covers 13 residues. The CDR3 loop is CASSLIMNTEAFF. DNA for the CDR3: TGTGCCAGCAGCTTGATTATGAACACTGAAGCTTTCTTT.

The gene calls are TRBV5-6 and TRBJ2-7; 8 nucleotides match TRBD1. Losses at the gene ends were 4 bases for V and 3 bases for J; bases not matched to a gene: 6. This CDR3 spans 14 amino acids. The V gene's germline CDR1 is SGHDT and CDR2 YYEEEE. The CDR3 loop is CASSPVDRVYEQYF. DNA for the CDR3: TGTGCCAGCAGCCCGGTGGACAGGGTCTACGAGCAGTACTTC.

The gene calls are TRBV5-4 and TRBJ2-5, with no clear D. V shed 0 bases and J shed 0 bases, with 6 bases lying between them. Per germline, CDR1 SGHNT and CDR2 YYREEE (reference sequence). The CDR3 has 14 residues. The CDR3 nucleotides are TGTGCCAGCAGCTTGGCCGTAGACCAAGAGACCCAGTACTTC. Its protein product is CASSLAVDQETQYF. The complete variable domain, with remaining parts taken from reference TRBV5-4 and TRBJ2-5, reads ETGVTQSPTHLIKTRGQQVTLRCSSQSGHNTVSWYQQALGQGPQFIFQYYREEENGRGNFPPRFSGLQFPNYSSELNVNALELDDSALYLCASSLAVDQETQYFGPGTRLLVL.

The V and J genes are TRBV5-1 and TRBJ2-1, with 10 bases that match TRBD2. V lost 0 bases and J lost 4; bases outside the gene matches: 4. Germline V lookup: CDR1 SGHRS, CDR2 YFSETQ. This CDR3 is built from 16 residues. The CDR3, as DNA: TGCGCCAGCAGCTTGGATCCTAGCGGGGGTTACAATGAGCAGTTCTTC. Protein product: CASSLDPSGGYNEQFF.

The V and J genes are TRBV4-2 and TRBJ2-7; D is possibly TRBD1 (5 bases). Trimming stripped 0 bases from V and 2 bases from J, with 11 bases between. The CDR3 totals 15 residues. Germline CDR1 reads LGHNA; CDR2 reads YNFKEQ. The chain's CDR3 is CASSQDFDSPYEQYF. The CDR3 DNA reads TGTGCCAGCAGCCAAGATTTCGACAGCCCCTACGAGCAGTACTTC.

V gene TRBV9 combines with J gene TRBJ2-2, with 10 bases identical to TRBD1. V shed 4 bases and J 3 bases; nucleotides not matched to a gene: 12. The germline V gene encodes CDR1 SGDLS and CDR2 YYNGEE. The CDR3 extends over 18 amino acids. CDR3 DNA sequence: TGTGCCAGCAGCCGAACGCCCCCCGGGACAGGGGACACCGGGGAGCTGTTTTTT. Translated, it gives CASSRTPPGTGDTGELFF.

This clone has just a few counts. The CDR3 loop reads CASSQGQARSNEKLFF. The CDR3 DNA reads as TGCGCCAGCAGCCAAGGACAGGCGAGATCGAATGAAAAACTGTTTTTT. The chain links TRBV4-1 to TRBJ1-4; tentative D call: TRBD1 (6 bases). The CDR3 is made up of 16 amino acids. The germline CDR1 and CDR2 sequences are MGHRA and YSYEKL. Trimming removed 1 base at V and 5 bases at J, with 14 bases between.

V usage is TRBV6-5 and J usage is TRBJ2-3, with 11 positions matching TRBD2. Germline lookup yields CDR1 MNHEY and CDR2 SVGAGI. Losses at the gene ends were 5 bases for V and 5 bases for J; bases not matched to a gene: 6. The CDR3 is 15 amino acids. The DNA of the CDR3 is TGTGCCAGCAGTCCGGGACTAGCGGCGAAAGATACGCAGTATTTT. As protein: CASSPGLAAKDTQYF.

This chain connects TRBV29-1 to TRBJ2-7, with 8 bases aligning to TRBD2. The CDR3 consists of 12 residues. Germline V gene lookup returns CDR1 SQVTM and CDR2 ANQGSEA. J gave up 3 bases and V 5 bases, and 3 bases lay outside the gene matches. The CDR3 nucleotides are TGCAGCGTTAGCGGGAGAGGCTACGAGCAGTACTTC. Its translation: CSVSGRGYEQYF.

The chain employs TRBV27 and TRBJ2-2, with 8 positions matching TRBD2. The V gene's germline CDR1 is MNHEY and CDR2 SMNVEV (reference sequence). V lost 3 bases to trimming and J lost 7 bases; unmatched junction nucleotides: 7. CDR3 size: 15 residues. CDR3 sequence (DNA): TGTGCCAGCAGTTTGTATAGCGGGATCATCGGGGAGCTGTTTTTT. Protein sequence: CASSLYSGIIGELFF.

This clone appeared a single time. CDR3 loop: CASSLGAEGSPLHF. DNA of the CDR3: TGCGCCAGCAGCTTAGGGGCTGAAGGTTCACCCCTCCACTTT. The chain links TRBV5-1 to TRBJ1-6, with D perhaps matching TRBD1 (5 bases). The V gene lost 2 bases and the J gene lost 9 bases, with 12 bases spanning the gap. Germline V CDR1 and CDR2: SGHRS, YFSETQ. This CDR3 is 14 amino acids long.

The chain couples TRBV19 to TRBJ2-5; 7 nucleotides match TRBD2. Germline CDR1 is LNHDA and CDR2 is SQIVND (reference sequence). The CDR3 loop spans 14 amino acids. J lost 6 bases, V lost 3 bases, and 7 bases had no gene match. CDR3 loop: CASSISGLVKTQYF. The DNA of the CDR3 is TGTGCCAGTAGTATTTCAGGACTAGTGAAGACCCAGTACTTC. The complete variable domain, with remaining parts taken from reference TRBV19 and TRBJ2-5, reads DGGITQSPKYLFRKEGQNVTLSCEQNLNHDAMYWYRQDPGQGLRLIYYSQIVNDFQKGDIAEGYSVSREKKESFPLTVTSAQKNPTAFYLCASSISGLVKTQYFGPGTRLLVL.

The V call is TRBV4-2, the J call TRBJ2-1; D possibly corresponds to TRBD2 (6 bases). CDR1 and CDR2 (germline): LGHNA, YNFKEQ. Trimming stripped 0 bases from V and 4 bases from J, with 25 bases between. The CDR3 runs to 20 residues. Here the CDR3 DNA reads TGTGCCAGCAGCCAAGATGAAAGATCGGACTACGAGAGGGGATACAATGAGCAGTTCTTC. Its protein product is CASSQDERSDYERGYNEQFF.

CDR3: CASSQGRGLAPAQYF. DNA for the CDR3: TGTGCCAGCAGCCAAGGCCGCGGACTAGCCCCCGCGCAGTACTTC. The rearrangement uses TRBV3-1 (or the pseudogene TRBV3-2) and TRBJ2-7; 8 bases match TRBD2. V lost 1 base to trimming and J lost 9 bases; unmatched junction nucleotides: 11. This CDR3 has 15 residues. Germline loops: CDR1 LGHDT, CDR2 YNNKEL (reference sequence).